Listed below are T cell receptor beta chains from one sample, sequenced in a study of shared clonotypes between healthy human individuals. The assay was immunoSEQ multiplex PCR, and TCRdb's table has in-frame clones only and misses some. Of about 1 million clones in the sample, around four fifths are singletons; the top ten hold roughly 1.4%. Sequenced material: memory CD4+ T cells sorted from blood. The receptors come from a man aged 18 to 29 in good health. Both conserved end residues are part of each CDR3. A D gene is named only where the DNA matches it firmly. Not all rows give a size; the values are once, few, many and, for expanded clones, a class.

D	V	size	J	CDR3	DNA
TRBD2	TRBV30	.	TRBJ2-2	CAWSKGSGGLNTGELFF	TGTGCCTGGAGTAAGGGTAGCGGGGGCCTAAACACCGGGGAGCTGTTTTTT
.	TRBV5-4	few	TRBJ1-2	CASSLDRDYGYTF	TGTGCCAGCAGCTTGGACAGGGACTATGGCTACACCTTC
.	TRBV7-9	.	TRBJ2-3	CASSLLTGPDTQYF	TGTGCCAGCAGCCTGCTGACCGGCCCAGATACGCAGTATTTT
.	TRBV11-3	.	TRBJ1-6	CASSPRVAPDNSPLHF	TGTGCCAGCAGCCCCCGAGTGGCACCGGATAATTCACCCCTCCACTTT
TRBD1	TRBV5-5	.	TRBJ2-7	CASSWGQGVSNEQYF	TGTGCCAGCAGCTGGGGGCAGGGGGTCAGTAACGAGCAGTACTTC
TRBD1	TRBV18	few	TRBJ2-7	CASSPPDRTGGEQYF	TGTGCCAGCTCACCACCGGATCGGACAGGGGGCGAGCAGTACTTC
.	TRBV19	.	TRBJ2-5	CASSITGSETQYF	TGTGCCAGTAGTATAACCGGAAGCGAGACCCAGTACTTC
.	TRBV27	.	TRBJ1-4	CASRGGGAGEKLFF	TGTGCCAGCAGGGGTGGGGGGGCAGGTGAAAAACTGTTTTTT
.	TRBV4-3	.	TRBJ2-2	CASSREPGSTGELFF	TGCGCCAGCAGCCGAGAACCGGGTTCCACCGGGGAGCTGTTTTTT
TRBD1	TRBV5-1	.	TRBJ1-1	CASSITGGTDTEAFF	TGCGCCAGCAGCATTACAGGGGGCACGGACACTGAAGCTTTCTTT
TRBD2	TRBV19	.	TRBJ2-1	CASSMGLAGGSGGNEQFF	TGTGCCAGTAGTATGGGTCTAGCGGGAGGGTCAGGGGGCAATGAGCAGTTCTTC
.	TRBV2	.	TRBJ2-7	CASKGGDEQYF	TGTGCCAGCAAGGGGGGGGACGAGCAGTACTTC
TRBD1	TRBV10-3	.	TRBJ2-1	CATRTGYNEQFF	TGTGCCACCCGGACAGGGTACAATGAGCAGTTCTTC
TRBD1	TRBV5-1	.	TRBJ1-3	CASSYRGNSGNTIYF	TGCGCCAGCAGCTACAGGGGGAACTCTGGAAACACCATATATTTT
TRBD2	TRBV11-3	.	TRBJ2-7	CASSPTSGSIYEQYF	TGTGCCAGCAGCCCCACTAGCGGATCAATCTACGAGCAGTACTTC
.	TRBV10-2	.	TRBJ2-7	CASSFQGIEQYF	TGCGCCAGCAGTTTTCAGGGAATCGAGCAGTACTTC
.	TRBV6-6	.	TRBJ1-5	CASSPMTNQPQHF	TGTGCCAGCAGTCCCATGACCAATCAGCCCCAGCATTTT
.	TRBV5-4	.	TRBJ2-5	CASGKEGGVETQYF	TGTGCCAGCGGAAAGGAGGGGGGGGTTGAGACCCAGTACTTC
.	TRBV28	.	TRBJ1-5	CASSRGGSNQPQHF	TGTGCCAGCAGTCGGGGCGGTAGCAATCAGCCCCAGCATTTT
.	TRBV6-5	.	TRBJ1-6	CASSYSDGQLFSPLHF	TGTGCCAGCAGTTACTCGGACGGACAGTTATTTTCACCCCTCCACTTT
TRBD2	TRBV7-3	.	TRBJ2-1	CASSAGLAVGLEQFF	TGTGCCAGCAGCGCGGGACTAGCGGTGGGGCTTGAGCAGTTCTTC
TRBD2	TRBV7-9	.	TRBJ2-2	CASSLGLAGSTGELFF	TGTGCCAGCAGCTTAGGACTAGCGGGATCCACCGGGGAGCTGTTTTTT
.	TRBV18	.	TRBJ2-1	CASSLQGRDNEQFF	TGTGCCAGCTCCCTCCAGGGTCGCGACAATGAGCAGTTCTTC
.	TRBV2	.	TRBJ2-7	CASRTVQSSYEQYF	TGTGCCAGCAGGACAGTACAATCCTCCTACGAGCAGTACTTC
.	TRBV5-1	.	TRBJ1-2	CASSGGTYGYTF	TGCGCCAGCAGCGGCGGGACCTATGGCTACACCTTC
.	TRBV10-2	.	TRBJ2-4	CASSESVAKNIQYF	TGCGCCAGCAGTGAGAGTGTAGCCAAAAACATTCAGTACTTC
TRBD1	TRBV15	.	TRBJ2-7	CATSRDRVTYEQYF	TGTGCCACCAGCCGGGACAGGGTAACCTACGAGCAGTACTTC
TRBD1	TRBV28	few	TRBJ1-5	CASSFPDRRGQPQHF	TGTGCCAGCAGTTTTCCGGACAGGAGGGGTCAGCCCCAGCATTTT
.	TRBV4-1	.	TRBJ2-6	CASSQDGRFRGSGANVLTF	TGCGCCAGCAGCCAAGATGGGAGATTCCGAGGGTCTGGGGCCAACGTCCTGACTTTC
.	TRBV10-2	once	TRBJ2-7	CASSPSSHEQYF	TGCGCCAGCAGTCCTAGCTCCCACGAGCAGTACTTC
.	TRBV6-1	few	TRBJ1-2	CASSDTGYGYTF	TGTGCCAGCAGTGATACAGGGTATGGCTACACCTTC
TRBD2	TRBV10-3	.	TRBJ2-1	CAIRGSGETNEQFF	TGTGCCATCAGGGGTAGCGGGGAAACGAATGAGCAGTTCTTC
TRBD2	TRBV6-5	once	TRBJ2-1	CASTGSGGGYEQFF	TGTGCCAGCACTGGGAGCGGGGGTGGTTATGAGCAGTTCTTC
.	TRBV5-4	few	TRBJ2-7	CASSPGGLGAGEQYF	TGTGCCAGCAGCCCGGGTGGCCTGGGGGCGGGAGAGCAGTACTTC
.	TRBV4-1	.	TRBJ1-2	CASSQIIRLRNYGYTF	TGCGCCAGCAGCCAAATTATCCGGCTCCGGAATTATGGCTACACCTTC
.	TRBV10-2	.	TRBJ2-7	CASRPGTPDEQYF	TGCGCCAGCAGACCCGGGACCCCTGACGAGCAGTACTTC
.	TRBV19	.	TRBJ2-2	CASSKRETGELFF	TGTGCCAGTAGTAAAAGGGAAACCGGGGAGCTGTTTTTT
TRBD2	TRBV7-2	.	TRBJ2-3	CASSLDASGRNTQYF	TGTGCCAGCAGCTTAGATGCTAGCGGGAGGAATACGCAGTATTTT
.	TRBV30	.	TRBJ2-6	CAWSGRSESRANVLTF	TGTGCCTGGAGTGGACGTAGCGAGTCTCGGGCCAACGTCCTGACTTTC
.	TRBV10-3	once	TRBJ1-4	CATCEIATNEKLFF	TGTGCCACGTGCGAGATCGCAACTAATGAAAAACTGTTTTTT
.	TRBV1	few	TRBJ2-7	CTSSQEGGRVGSYEQYF	TGCACCAGCAGCCAAGAGGGGGGGAGGGTAGGCTCCTACGAGCAGTACTTC
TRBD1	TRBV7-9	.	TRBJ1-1	CASSLPHRDREPNTEAFF	TGTGCCAGCAGCTTACCCCACCGGGACAGGGAGCCGAACACTGAAGCTTTCTTT
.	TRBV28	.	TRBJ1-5	CASRQANQPQHF	TGTGCCAGTAGACAGGCCAATCAGCCCCAGCATTTT
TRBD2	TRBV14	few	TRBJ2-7	CASSQDASGLGYEQYF	TGTGCCAGCAGCCAAGACGCTAGCGGGCTGGGCTACGAGCAGTACTTC
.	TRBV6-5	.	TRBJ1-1	CASSWTERTEAFF	TGTGCCAGCAGTTGGACAGAGCGAACTGAAGCTTTCTTT
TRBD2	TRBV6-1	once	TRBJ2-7	CASSGLAAYEQYF	TGTGCCAGCAGTGGACTAGCCGCCTACGAGCAGTACTTC
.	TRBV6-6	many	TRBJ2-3	CASRPFGGAGTDTQYF	TGTGCCAGCAGGCCCTTCGGGGGCGCCGGCACAGATACGCAGTATTTT
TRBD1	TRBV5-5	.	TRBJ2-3	CASSTSDRATDTQYF	TGTGCCAGCAGCACCTCCGACAGGGCCACAGATACGCAGTATTTT
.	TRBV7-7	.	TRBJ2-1	CASNPVTGNEQFF	TGTGCTAGCAACCCGGTCACCGGAAATGAGCAGTTCTTC
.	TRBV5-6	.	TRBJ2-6	CASSLYRGEGAGANVLTF	TGTGCCAGCAGCTTGTACCGGGGAGAGGGCGCTGGGGCCAACGTCCTGACTTTC
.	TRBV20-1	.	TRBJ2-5	CSPSQGETQYF	TGCAGCCCCTCCCAGGGTGAGACCCAGTACTTC
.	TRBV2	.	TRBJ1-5	CASKKGAGGNQPQHF	TGTGCCAGCAAAAAAGGGGCAGGGGGCAATCAGCCCCAGCATTTT
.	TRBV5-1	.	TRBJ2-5	CASSLEAGTRIRETQYF	TGCGCCAGCAGCTTGGAAGCCGGGACTCGGATTCGAGAGACCCAGTACTTC